These 6 T cell receptor beta chains originate from one sample sequenced in a study of T cell responses to AZD1222 COVID-19 vaccine. Only in-frame clones appear in the TCRdb table, and some are missing; sequencing was by immunoSEQ multiplex PCR. The sample holds under 200,000 clones, 75% to 95% seen once. This specimen consisted of peripheral blood, obtained on day 0 of AZD1222 vaccination. These TCRs come from an adult in good health.

The chain carries TRBV21-1 and TRBJ1-1; the DNA was not used to check the table's D call, TRBD1. TRBV21-1 corresponds to a pseudogene. The CDR3 has 16 residues. This CDR3 reads CASSKDRGQVNTEAFF. DNA for the CDR3: TGTGCCAGCAGCAAAGACCGAGGACAGGTGAACACTGAAGCTTTCTTT.

CDR3 region: CASSPTGGGGRATDTQYF. The CDR3 nucleotides are TGTGCCAGCAGCCCCACGGGTGGAGGTGGGCGGGCCACAGATACGCAGTATTTT. The rearrangement uses TRBV11-2 and TRBJ2-3, with a weak D call TRBD2 (5 bases). This CDR3 contains 18 residues. Trimming cost V 5 bases and J 2 bases, with 23 bases left between them. Germline values: CDR1 SGHAT, CDR2 FQNNGV.

The table lists this clone with a few counts. The rearrangement uses TRBV19 and TRBJ2-1; 9 bases line up with TRBD1. The germline gives CDR1 LNHDA, CDR2 SQIVND (reference sequence). This CDR3 comprises 17 residues. V gave up 3 bases and J gave up 5 bases; unmatched junction bases: 11. The CDR3 coding sequence is TGTGCCAGTAGTATCCAACGACAGGGGGAGAGGAACAATGAGCAGTTCTTC. This translates into CASSIQRQGERNNEQFF.

DNA for the CDR3: TGTGCCACCAGCAGAGACAGGGTTGATAATGAAAAACTGTTTTTT. Protein: CATSRDRVDNEKLFF. The rearrangement links TRBV15 to TRBJ1-4; D may be TRBD1 (5 bases). This CDR3 region has 15 residues. V lost 0 bases to trimming and J lost 4 bases, with 9 bases between them. In germline, CDR1 is LNHNV, CDR2 YYDKDF (reference sequence).

The gene calls are TRBV7-9 and TRBJ1-6, with 9 bases lining up with TRBD1. CDR3 size: 15 residues. V gave up 5 bases and J gave up 11 bases; unmatched junction bases: 10. CDR1 and CDR2 (germline): SEHNR, FQNEAQ (reference sequence). CDR3 sequence reads: CASSPPGTGNPPLHF. The CDR3 bases are TGTGCCAGCAGCCCTCCCGGGACAGGGAATCCACCCCTCCACTTT.

V is TRBV19 and J is TRBJ1-5, with D unclear. The CDR3 covers 14 residues. V was clipped by 3 bases and J by 2 bases, with 8 bases between them. The germline V gene encodes CDR1 LNHDA and CDR2 SQIVND (reference sequence). The CDR3: CASSIEVGNQPQHF. CDR3 DNA sequence: TGTGCCAGTAGTATTGAGGTGGGCAATCAGCCCCAGCATTTT.